These 19 T cell receptor beta chains came from one sample sequenced in a study of shared clonotypes between healthy human individuals. Only in-frame clones appear in the TCRdb table, and some are missing; sequencing was by immunoSEQ multiplex PCR. The sample shows some 2,500,000 clones, roughly 93% of them seen only once. The specimen sequenced was naive CD4+ T cells from PBMCs. Sample subset: CD45RA+ positively selected. These receptors came from a man aged 18 to 30 in good health. Some clones in this sample may be carry-over from other donors' samples.

The chain recombines TRBV5-4 with TRBJ1-2, with 8 bases identical to TRBD1. The germline V gene has CDR1 SGHNT and CDR2 YYREEE (reference sequence). The CDR3 loop spans 14 amino acids. V lost 4 bases to trimming and J lost 3 bases; unmatched junction nucleotides: 5. The CDR3 DNA reads as TGTGCCAGCAGCCTTACGACAGGGGACTATGGCTACACCTTC. Amino acids: CASSLTTGDYGYTF.

Of note for this clone: Other DNA sequences in this specimen translate into the identical CDR3. The J gene is TRBJ1-2, the V gene TRBV5-1; D call uncertain. Trimming stripped 3 bases from V and 1 base from J, with 7 bases between. CDR3 length: 13 amino acids. The germline V gene has CDR1 SGHRS and CDR2 YFSETQ. CDR3 region: CASSSEGNYGYTF. DNA for the CDR3: TGCGCCAGCAGCTCAGAGGGTAACTATGGCTACACCTTC.

The CDR3 sequence is CASSLRGRATNEKLFF. The CDR3 DNA is TGTGCCAGCAGTCTAAGAGGACGGGCAACTAATGAAAAACTGTTTTTT. V is TRBV27 and J is TRBJ1-4, with D uncertain. The CDR3 loop spans 16 amino acids. V was pared by 5 bases and J by 0 bases, with 13 bases between. CDR1 is MNHEY, CDR2 SMNVEV, per germline (reference sequence).

V is TRBV7-6 and J is TRBJ2-7, with TRBD1 identical over 12 bases. The CDR3 covers 16 residues. V lost 5 bases and J lost 7; bases outside the gene matches: 12. Germline V gene sequence: CDR1 SGHVS, CDR2 FNYEAQ. The CDR3 reads CASSRARGTGGREQYF. In nucleotides, the CDR3 is TGTGCCAGCAGCAGGGCAAGGGGGACAGGGGGCCGTGAGCAGTACTTC.

The chain carries TRBV6-6 and TRBJ1-6; 7 bases align to TRBD1. CDR1 is MNHNY and CDR2 is SVGAGI in the germline V gene (reference sequence). This CDR3 is 14 amino acids long. The ends lost 6 bases at V and 9 bases at J; junction bases unmatched: 8. The CDR3: CASRPGTVSSPLHF. The DNA for the CDR3 is TGTGCCAGCAGGCCCGGGACAGTGTCTTCACCCCTCCACTTT.

As DNA, the CDR3 is TGTGCCAGCAGCCCCGAAAGCTCCTACGAGCAGTACTTC. As protein: CASSPESSYEQYF. V and J are TRBV27 and TRBJ2-7; D gene uncertain. V was shortened by 6 bases and J by 0 bases, with 9 bases between the two germline ends. Germline values: CDR1 MNHEY, CDR2 SMNVEV (reference sequence). CDR3 length equals 13 residues.

This chain joins TRBV25-1 and TRBJ1-4; possibly TRBD1 for D (6 bases). CDR1 and CDR2 from the germline V gene are MGHDK and SYGVNS. The germline V and J ends were trimmed by 3 bases and 7 bases, with 18 bases remaining between them. The CDR3 loop spans 16 amino acids. CDR3 coding DNA: TGTGCCAGCAGTGATCAGAGGGGGATGAGGGGTGAAAAACTGTTTTTT. Translating gives CASSDQRGMRGEKLFF.

The rearrangement uses TRBV6-1 and TRBJ2-7, with 8 bases fitting TRBD1. The CDR3 spans 13 residues. Trimming at V came to 4 bases and at J to 3 bases, leaving 2 bases not matched to a gene. Looked up from germline, CDR1 is MNHNS and CDR2 is SASEGT. The CDR3 region has the DNA TGTGCCAGCAGTGCACAGGGGGGCTACGAGCAGTACTTC. Its translation: CASSAQGGYEQYF.

This sequence joins TRBV4-1 and TRBJ2-5; no clear D gene. The V end lost 1 base, the J end lost 4 bases, and 10 bases lay between the germline ends. Germline V gene sequence: CDR1 MGHRA, CDR2 YSYEKL. The CDR3 runs 14 residues. CDR3 in amino acids: CASSQVWIVETQYF. Here the CDR3 DNA reads TGCGCCAGCAGCCAAGTCTGGATAGTAGAGACCCAGTACTTC.

This chain uses TRBV5-4 with TRBJ2-1; D is undetermined. The CDR3 length is 15 residues. Germline-derived CDR1 and CDR2 are SGHNT and YYREEE (reference sequence). V shed 4 bases and J shed 0 bases, with 11 bases lying between them. The CDR3 reads CASSADRSSYNEQFF. The DNA for the CDR3 is TGTGCCAGCAGCGCTGACCGGAGCTCCTACAATGAGCAGTTCTTC.

Regarding this clone: The sample holds other DNA sequences that translate to the same CDR3. The CDR3 bases are TGTGCCAGCAGCTTACTAGCGGGAGGGACAGATACGCAGTATTTT. Translation gives CASSLLAGGTDTQYF. The V call is TRBV7-2, the J call TRBJ2-3; 12 nucleotides align to TRBD2. Germline values: CDR1 SGHTA, CDR2 FQGNSA. CDR3 length: 15 residues. V dropped 2 bases and J dropped 3; count of bases not matched to a gene: 0.

This clone was seen only once. The V gene is TRBV7-6, the J gene TRBJ2-2, with TRBD1 identical over 8 bases. V gave up 5 bases and J gave up 6 bases; unmatched junction bases: 2. Germline values: CDR1 SGHVS, CDR2 FNYEAQ. CDR3 length: 13 amino acids. CDR3 amino acids: CASSGTGPGELFF. The CDR3, as DNA: TGTGCCAGCAGCGGGACAGGACCCGGGGAGCTGTTTTTT.

This chain links TRBV5-4 with TRBJ2-7, with TRBD1 identical over 10 bases. Per the germline V gene, CDR1 is SGHNT and CDR2 is YYREEE (reference sequence). CDR3 length: 14 amino acids. Losses at the gene ends were 0 bases for V and 5 bases for J; bases not matched to a gene: 2. The CDR3 DNA follows: TGTGCCAGCAGCTTGGGACAGGGGGCCCACGAGCAGTACTTC. Its translation: CASSLGQGAHEQYF.

The genes are TRBV29-1 and TRBJ1-1; D call uncertain. The V and J ends lost 4 bases and 7 bases respectively, with 13 bases between them. This CDR3 is built from 12 residues. Germline V CDR1 and CDR2: SQVTM, ANQGSEA. The CDR3 spells CSVVVLADEAFF. The CDR3 DNA follows: TGCAGCGTTGTCGTGCTGGCTGATGAAGCTTTCTTT.

This chain connects TRBV5-1 to TRBJ1-1, with TRBD1 matching 9 bases. Trimming at V came to 4 bases and at J to 0 bases, leaving 7 bases not matched to a gene. The CDR3 consists of 16 residues. Germline lookup yields CDR1 SGHRS and CDR2 YFSETQ. The CDR3 DNA follows: TGCGCCAGCAGCGTACAGGGGGCCGGGTTGAACACTGAAGCTTTCTTT. Protein sequence: CASSVQGAGLNTEAFF.

About this clone itself: This CDR3 is also generated by other DNA sequences in the sample. This chain connects TRBV5-1 to TRBJ1-4; maybe TRBD1 (5 bases). The V end lost 4 bases, the J end lost 7 bases, and 11 bases lay between the germline ends. The CDR3 has 13 residues. CDR1 and CDR2 from the germline V gene are SGHRS and YFSETQ. CDR3 sequence (DNA): TGCGCCAGCAGCCCAACGGGGGGTGAAAAACTGTTTTTT. Residues: CASSPTGGEKLFF.

A note on this clone: Distinct nucleotide sequences in the sample also encode this CDR3. This chain joins TRBV19 and TRBJ2-7; D tentatively reads TRBD1 or TRBD2 (5 bases each). V lost 1 base to trimming and J lost 1 base, with 8 bases between them. The CDR3 totals 14 residues. Germline assignment: CDR1 LNHDA and CDR2 SQIVND (reference sequence). This CDR3 is CASSIGRESYEQYF. CDR3 in DNA: TGTGCCAGTAGTATAGGCAGGGAGTCCTACGAGCAGTACTTC.

The CDR3 sequence: CASSLRRQGLYGYTF. The DNA for the CDR3 is TGTGCCAGCAGCCTACGAAGACAGGGACTCTATGGCTACACCTTC. The chain combines TRBV11-2 with TRBJ1-2; 7 nucleotides match TRBD1. The CDR3 has 15 residues. V lost 5 bases, J lost 4 bases, and 10 bases stayed unmatched. Germline V lookup: CDR1 SGHAT, CDR2 FQNNGV.

The V gene is TRBV23-1, the J gene TRBJ1-3, with a weak D call TRBD1 (6 bases). TRBV23-1 is an ORF, and what it does is uncertain. The CDR3 consists of 16 residues. V lost 4 bases and J lost 0, with 13 bases in between. The CDR3 region is CASSPGGSFSGNTIYF. The DNA of the CDR3 is TGCGCCAGCAGTCCCGGGGGCAGTTTCTCTGGAAACACCATATATTTT.